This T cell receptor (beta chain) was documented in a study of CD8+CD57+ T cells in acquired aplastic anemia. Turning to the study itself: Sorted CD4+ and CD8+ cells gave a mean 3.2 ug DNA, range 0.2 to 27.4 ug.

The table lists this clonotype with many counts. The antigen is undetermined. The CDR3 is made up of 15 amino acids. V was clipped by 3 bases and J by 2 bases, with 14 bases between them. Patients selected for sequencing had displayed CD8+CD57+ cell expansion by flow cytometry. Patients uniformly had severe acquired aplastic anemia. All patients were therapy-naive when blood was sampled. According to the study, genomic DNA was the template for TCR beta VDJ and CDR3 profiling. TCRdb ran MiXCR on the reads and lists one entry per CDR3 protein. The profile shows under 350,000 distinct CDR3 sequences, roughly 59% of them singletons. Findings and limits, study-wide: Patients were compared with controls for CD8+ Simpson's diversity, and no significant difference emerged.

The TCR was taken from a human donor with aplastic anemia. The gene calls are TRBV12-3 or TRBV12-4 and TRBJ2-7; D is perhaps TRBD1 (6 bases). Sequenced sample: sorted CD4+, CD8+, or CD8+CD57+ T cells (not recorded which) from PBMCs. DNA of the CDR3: TGTGCCAGCAGTTTTACGCCCCAGGGGACCTACGAGCAGTACTTC. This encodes CASSFTPQGTYEQYF.